Here is one T cell receptor (beta chain) with its context. What it recognizes is unknown. The source of the sample is a study of cytomegalovirus exposure and HLA in healthy donors. Germline V gene sequence: CDR1 SGHDN, CDR2 FVKESK. The CDR3 sequence is 16 residues long. V was pared by 4 bases and J by 5 bases, with 8 bases of the junction left unmatched. Vbeta (60) and Jbeta (13) primers were used in the PCR. Sequencing used immunoSEQ multiplex PCR; TCRdb keeps in-frame clones, though not all of them. Recorded for this sample: about 34,000 clones. Points from the study as a whole: The likely origin of a cluster of highly shared sequence variants was a sequencing artifact.

The chain uses TRBV14 and TRBJ2-5; 12 nucleotides line up with TRBD1. The sequence came from a woman aged 40 to 55 in good health and CMV-seropositive. The sample comprised PBMCs. CDR3 nucleotide sequence: TGTGCCAGCAGCCCTTGGGGGACAGGGGGCAGCGAGACCCAGTACTTC. Protein sequence: CASSPWGTGGSETQYF.